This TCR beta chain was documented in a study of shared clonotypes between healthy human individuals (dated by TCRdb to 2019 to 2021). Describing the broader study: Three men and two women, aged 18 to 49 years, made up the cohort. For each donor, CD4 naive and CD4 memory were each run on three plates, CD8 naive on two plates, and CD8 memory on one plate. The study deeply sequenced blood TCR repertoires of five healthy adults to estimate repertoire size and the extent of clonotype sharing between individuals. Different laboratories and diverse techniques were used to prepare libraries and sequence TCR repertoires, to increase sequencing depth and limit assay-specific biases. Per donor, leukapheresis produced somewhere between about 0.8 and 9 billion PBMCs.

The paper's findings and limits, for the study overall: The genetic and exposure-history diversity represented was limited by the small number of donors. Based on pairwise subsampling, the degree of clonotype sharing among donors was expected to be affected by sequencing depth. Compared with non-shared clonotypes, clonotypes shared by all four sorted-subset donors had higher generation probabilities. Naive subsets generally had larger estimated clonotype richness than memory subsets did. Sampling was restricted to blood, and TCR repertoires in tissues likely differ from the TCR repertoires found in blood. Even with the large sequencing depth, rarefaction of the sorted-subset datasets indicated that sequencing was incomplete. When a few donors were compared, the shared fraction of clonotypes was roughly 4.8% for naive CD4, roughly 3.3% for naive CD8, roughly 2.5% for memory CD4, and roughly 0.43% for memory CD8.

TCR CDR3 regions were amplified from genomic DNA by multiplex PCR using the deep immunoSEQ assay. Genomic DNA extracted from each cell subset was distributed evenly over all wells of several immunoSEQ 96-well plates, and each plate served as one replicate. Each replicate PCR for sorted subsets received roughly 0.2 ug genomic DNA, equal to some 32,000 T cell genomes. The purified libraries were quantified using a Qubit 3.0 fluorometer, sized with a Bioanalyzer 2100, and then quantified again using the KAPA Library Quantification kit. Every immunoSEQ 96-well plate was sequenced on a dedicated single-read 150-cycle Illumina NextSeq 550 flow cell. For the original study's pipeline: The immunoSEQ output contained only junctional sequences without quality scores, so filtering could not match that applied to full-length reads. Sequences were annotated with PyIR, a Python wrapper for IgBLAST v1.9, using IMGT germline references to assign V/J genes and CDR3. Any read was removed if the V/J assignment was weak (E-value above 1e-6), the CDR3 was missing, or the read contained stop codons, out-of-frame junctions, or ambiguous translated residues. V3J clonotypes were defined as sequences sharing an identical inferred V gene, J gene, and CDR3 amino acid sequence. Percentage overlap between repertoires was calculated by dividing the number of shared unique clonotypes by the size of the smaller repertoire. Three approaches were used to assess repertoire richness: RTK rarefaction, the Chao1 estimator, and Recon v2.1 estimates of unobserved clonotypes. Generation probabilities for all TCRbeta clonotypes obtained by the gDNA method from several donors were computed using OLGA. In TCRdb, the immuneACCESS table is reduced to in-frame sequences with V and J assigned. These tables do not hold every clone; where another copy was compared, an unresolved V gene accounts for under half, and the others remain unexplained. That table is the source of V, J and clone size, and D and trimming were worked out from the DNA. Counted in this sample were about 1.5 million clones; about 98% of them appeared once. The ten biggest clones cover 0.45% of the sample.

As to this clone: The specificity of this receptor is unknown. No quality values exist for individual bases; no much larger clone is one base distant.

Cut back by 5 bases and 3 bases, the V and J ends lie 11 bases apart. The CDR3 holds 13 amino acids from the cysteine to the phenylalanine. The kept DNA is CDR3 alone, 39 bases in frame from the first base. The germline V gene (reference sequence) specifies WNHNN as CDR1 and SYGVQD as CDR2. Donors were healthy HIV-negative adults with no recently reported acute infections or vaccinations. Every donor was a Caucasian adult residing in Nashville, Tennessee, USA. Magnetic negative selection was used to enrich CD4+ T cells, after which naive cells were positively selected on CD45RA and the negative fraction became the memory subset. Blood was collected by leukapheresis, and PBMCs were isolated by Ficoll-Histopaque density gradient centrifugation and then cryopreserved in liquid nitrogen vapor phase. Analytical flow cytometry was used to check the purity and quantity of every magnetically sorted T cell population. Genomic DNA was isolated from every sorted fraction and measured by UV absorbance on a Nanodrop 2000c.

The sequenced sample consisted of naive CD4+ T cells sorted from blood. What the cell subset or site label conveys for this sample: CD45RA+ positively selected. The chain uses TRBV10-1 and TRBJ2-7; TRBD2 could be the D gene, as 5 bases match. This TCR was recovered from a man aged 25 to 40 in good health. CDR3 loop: CASSPNRGYEQYF. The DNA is TGCGCCAGCAGTCCTAATCGGGGCTACGAGCAGTACTTC.